One and the same sample provided the 29 T cell receptor beta chains below, sequenced in a study of control samples from healthy donors and cancer patients. The protocol was immunoSEQ multiplex PCR, while the TCRdb copy is restricted to in-frame clones and leaves out a portion. The table has about 140,000 clones, 80% to 95% seen once. The sequencing sample was made of blood. These receptors all come from a man aged 25 to 40 in good health.

The rearrangement links TRBV9 to TRBJ1-6; 7 bases are shared with TRBD1. Germline trimming cut 3 bases from V and 5 bases from J; bases unmatched to any gene: 5. Per the germline V gene, CDR1 is SGDLS and CDR2 is YYNGEE. The CDR3 sequence is 15 residues long. The CDR3 DNA is TGTGCCAGCAGCGCACAGGGGACAAATAATTCACCCCTCCACTTT. Its protein is CASSAQGTNNSPLHF.

The chain carries TRBV2 and TRBJ2-7; no clear D. This CDR3 is built from 14 residues. Looked up from germline, CDR1 is SNHLY and CDR2 is FYNNEI. The germline V and J ends were trimmed by 3 bases and 2 bases, with 11 bases remaining between them. The CDR3 sequence is CASSDGYPPYEQYF. In nucleotides, the CDR3 is TGTGCCAGCAGTGACGGCTACCCGCCCTACGAGCAGTACTTC.

In its sample, this clone was seen once. The chain links TRBV30 to TRBJ1-1, with D hard to call. V lost 0 bases and J 3 bases, leaving 14 bases between the germline ends. The CDR3 consists of 15 residues. Germline V CDR1 and CDR2: GTSNPN, SVGIG (reference sequence). CDR3 sequence reads: CAWSVGGVGDTEAFF. In DNA, the CDR3 is TGTGCCTGGAGTGTGGGAGGAGTCGGGGACACTGAAGCTTTCTTT.

In its sample, this clone was seen once. The rearrangement joins TRBV24-1 to TRBJ2-7; no clear D. Trimming took off 3 bases at V and 3 bases at J, with 2 bases between the two ends. The CDR3 is 11 residues long. CDR1 is KGHDR and CDR2 is SFDVKD in the germline V gene. The CDR3 sequence: CATSDVYEQYF. Written as DNA, the CDR3 is TGTGCCACCAGTGATGTCTACGAGCAGTACTTC.

The sample holds one count of this clone. The V and J genes are TRBV28 and TRBJ2-3, with TRBD1 as a possible D gene (5 bases). Germline V CDR1 and CDR2: MDHEN, SYDVKM. V was trimmed by 5 bases and J by 4 bases, leaving 19 bases between them. This CDR3 spans 16 amino acids. Here the CDR3 DNA reads TGTGCCAGCAGTACACGACAGAGTCCCGAGGCAGATACGCAGTATTTT. Encoded protein: CASSTRQSPEADTQYF.

The chain is built from TRBV5-6 and TRBJ2-2, with D possibly being TRBD1 (5 bases). This CDR3 spans 15 amino acids. Germline lookup yields CDR1 SGHDT and CDR2 YYEEEE. Trimming cost V 6 bases and J 4 bases, with 16 bases left between them. CDR3 bases: TGTGCCAGCACCCCCCCCAGGGCTGCCACCGGGGAGCTGTTTTTT. Translation gives CASTPPRAATGELFF.

J is TRBJ2-5 and V is TRBV7-9; D gene unclear. V was shortened by 4 bases and J by 5 bases, with 8 bases between the two germline ends. From germline, CDR1 is SEHNR and CDR2 FQNEAQ (reference sequence). This CDR3 region has 12 residues. CDR3 loop: CASSWERETQYF. CDR3 sequence (DNA): TGTGCCAGCAGCTGGGAACGGGAGACCCAGTACTTC.

The chain is built from TRBV28 and TRBJ2-1; 8 bases map to TRBD1. After removal of 5 bases from V and 4 bases from J, the junction contained 10 bases not matched to a gene. The CDR3 is 16 amino acids. Germline assignment: CDR1 MDHEN and CDR2 SYDVKM. As DNA, the CDR3 is TGTGCCAGCAGTGCCGGACAGGGAGTACGGTACAATGAGCAGTTCTTC. Protein sequence: CASSAGQGVRYNEQFF. The variable domain in full, with the rest retrieved from reference TRBV28 and TRBJ2-1, is DVKVTQSSRYLVKRTGEKVFLECVQDMDHENMFWYRQDPGLGLRLIYFSYDVKMKEKGDIPEGYSVSREKKERFSLILESASTNQTSMYLCASSAGQGVRYNEQFFGPGTRLTVL.

This clone has a single count. The chain links TRBV12-3 or TRBV12-4 to TRBJ2-7; D unresolved. Trimming stripped 1 base from V and 4 bases from J, with 8 bases between. The CDR3 totals 13 residues. CDR3: CASSLGHIYEQYF. The CDR3 coding sequence is TGTGCCAGCAGTTTAGGACACATATACGAGCAGTACTTC.

CDR3 nucleotides: TGTGCCAGTGGACTCTACAGGGGTGGCTACGAGCAGTACTTC. Protein product: CASGLYRGGYEQYF. J is TRBJ2-7 and V is TRBV2; 7 bases align to TRBD1. The CDR3 runs to 14 residues. CDR1 is SNHLY, CDR2 FYNNEI, per germline. With V trimmed by 9 bases and J by 3 bases, 11 bases remained unmatched.

The chain couples TRBV30 to TRBJ1-4, with D hard to call. This CDR3 has 12 amino acids. CDR1 and CDR2 from the germline V gene are GTSNPN and SVGIG (reference sequence). V was pared by 6 bases and J by 11 bases, with 16 bases between. CDR3 region: CACRFGTSKLFF. As DNA, the CDR3 is TGTGCCTGCCGCTTTGGTACGTCGAAACTGTTTTTT.

The chain uses TRBV6-5 and TRBJ1-5, with TRBD1 as a possible D gene (6 bases). The CDR3 contains 13 residues. V was pared by 5 bases and J by 9 bases, with 14 bases between. Germline values: CDR1 MNHEY, CDR2 SVGAGI. CDR3 residues: CASSRGESGPQHF. CDR3 DNA: TGTGCCAGCAGTAGGGGGGAGTCAGGGCCCCAGCATTTT.

The genes are TRBV2 and TRBJ2-1; TRBD2 matches 14 bases. This CDR3 contains 15 residues. The V gene end was trimmed by 7 bases and the J gene end by 7 bases; junction bases not matched to a gene: 6. Germline V gene data show CDR1 as SNHLY and CDR2 as FYNNEI. The CDR3 DNA is TGTGCCAGCACCGGACTAGCGGGGGGACCAAATGAGCAGTTCTTC. Amino acid sequence: CASTGLAGGPNEQFF.

The chain joins TRBV28 to TRBJ2-2; D perhaps matches TRBD1 (5 bases). Trimming took off 6 bases at V and 0 bases at J, with 8 bases between the two ends. The V gene's germline CDR1 is MDHEN and CDR2 SYDVKM. The CDR3 has 14 residues. The CDR3 DNA follows: TGTGCCAGCAGAGTCAGGGCGAACACCGGGGAGCTGTTTTTT. The encoded protein is CASRVRANTGELFF.

This clone was counted a single time. The rearrangement uses TRBV28 and TRBJ1-4; TRBD1 aligns across 8 bases. The CDR3 is 16 amino acids. V shed 4 bases, J shed 6 bases, and the junction held 10 bases outside the gene matches. Germline loops: CDR1 MDHEN, CDR2 SYDVKM. CDR3 coding DNA: TGTGCCAGCAGTTCTGAAAACAGGGGGGGAGATGAAAAACTGTTTTTT. Amino acid sequence: CASSSENRGGDEKLFF.

The J gene is TRBJ2-7, the V gene TRBV7-8; 9 bases agree with TRBD2. The germline gives CDR1 SGHVS, CDR2 FQNEAQ. The CDR3 contains 16 residues. Losses at the gene ends were 1 base for V and 2 bases for J; bases not matched to a gene: 6. The DNA for the CDR3 is TGTGCCAGCAGCTTAGTTTTCGGCGGGAGGGCCTACGAGCAGTACTTC. Translating gives CASSLVFGGRAYEQYF. The variable domain in full, completed from reference TRBV7-8 and TRBJ2-7, reads GAGVSQSPRYKVAKRGQDVALRCDPISGHVSLFWYQQALGQGPEFLTYFQNEAQLDKSGLPSDRFFAERPEGSVSTLKIQRTQQEDSAVYLCASSLVFGGRAYEQYFGPGTRLTVT.

The chain couples TRBV9 to TRBJ2-7; 9 nucleotides align to TRBD1. This CDR3 has 14 amino acids. Germline V lookup: CDR1 SGDLS, CDR2 YYNGEE. Trimming removed 4 bases from V and 2 bases from J; junction bases left unmatched: 4. CDR3 region: CASSIGTGPYEQYF. CDR3 coding DNA: TGTGCCAGCAGCATCGGGACAGGGCCCTACGAGCAGTACTTC. Full variable domain (missing parts from reference TRBV9 and TRBJ2-7): DSGVTQTPKHLITATGQRVTLRCSPRSGDLSVYWYQQSLDQGLQFLIQYYNGEERAKGNILERFSAQQFPDLHSELNLSSLELGDSALYFCASSIGTGPYEQYFGPGTRLTVT.

The chain combines TRBV27 with TRBJ1-5, with a weak D call TRBD1 (5 bases). Germline loops: CDR1 MNHEY, CDR2 SMNVEV (reference sequence). The CDR3 consists of 14 residues. V was trimmed by 6 bases and J by 2 bases, leaving 11 bases between them. The chain's CDR3 is CASRPQGGNQPQHF. In DNA, the CDR3 is TGTGCCAGCAGGCCGCAGGGTGGCAATCAGCCCCAGCATTTT.

The V gene is TRBV7-2, the J gene TRBJ1-5, with unresolved D. Trimming shortened V by 6 bases and J by 12 bases, and 15 bases separated the two germline ends. The CDR3 spans 12 residues. CDR1 SGHTA and CDR2 FQGNSA come from the germline V gene. The CDR3 DNA reads TGTGCCAGCAGTTATATACCGGGCAACCAGCATTTT. This sequence encodes CASSYIPGNQHF.

The V gene is TRBV7-2, the J gene TRBJ2-3; TRBD2 aligns across 11 bases. V gave up 4 bases and J gave up 3 bases; unmatched junction bases: 3. Germline CDR1 reads SGHTA; CDR2 reads FQGNSA. CDR3 length: 15 amino acids. The CDR3 protein is CASSSLAGATDTQYF. The CDR3 DNA reads as TGTGCCAGCAGCTCACTAGCGGGAGCAACAGATACGCAGTATTTT.

The chain joins TRBV20-1 to TRBJ2-7; 9 bases are a match to TRBD2. V shed 3 bases and J 6 bases; nucleotides not matched to a gene: 6. From germline, CDR1 is DFQATT and CDR2 SNEGSKA (reference sequence). The CDR3 has 13 amino acids. CDR3 DNA sequence: TGCAGTGCTAGTGCGGGAGGGCCTTTCGAGCAGTACTTC. Protein product: CSASAGGPFEQYF.

The J gene is TRBJ2-2, the V gene TRBV6-5; 8 nucleotides match TRBD1. Germline assignment: CDR1 MNHEY and CDR2 SVGAGI. The CDR3 has 15 amino acids. Losses at the gene ends were 6 bases for V and 4 bases for J; bases not matched to a gene: 7. The CDR3 sequence: CASRVDRGSTGELFF. In DNA, the CDR3 is TGTGCCAGCAGAGTTGACAGGGGTAGCACCGGGGAGCTGTTTTTT.

CDR3 protein: CASSLWSGKNTEAFF. DNA of the CDR3: TGTGCCAGCAGCTTATGGTCCGGGAAGAACACTGAAGCTTTCTTT. The V call is TRBV11-2, the J call TRBJ1-1; D not resolved. The CDR3 length is 15 residues. Germline V gene data show CDR1 as SGHAT and CDR2 as FQNNGV. The V end was cut by 2 bases, the J end by 1 base, with 11 bases between. Full variable domain (outside the CDR3, taken from reference TRBV11-2 and TRBJ1-1): EAGVAQSPRYKIIEKRQSVAFWCNPISGHATLYWYQQILGQGPKLLIQFQNNGVVDDSQLPKDRFSAERLKGVDSTLKIQPAKLEDSAVYLCASSLWSGKNTEAFFGQGTRLTVV.

The V gene is TRBV19, the J gene TRBJ1-3; D remains unclear. Looked up from germline, CDR1 is LNHDA and CDR2 is SQIVND (reference sequence). This CDR3 has 14 amino acids. Trimming removed 6 bases at V and 0 bases at J, with 9 bases between. The CDR3 loop is CASSSWASGNTIYF. As DNA, the CDR3 is TGTGCCAGTAGCTCGTGGGCCTCTGGAAACACCATATATTTT.

In DNA form, the CDR3 reads TGTGCCAGCAGTTACTCGATGGGATACGAGCAGTACTTC. Amino acids: CASSYSMGYEQYF. This chain joins TRBV6-5 and TRBJ2-7; D remains unclear. Looked up from germline, CDR1 is MNHEY and CDR2 is SVGAGI. The CDR3 totals 13 residues. V lost 0 bases and J 4 bases, leaving 7 bases between the germline ends.

The rearrangement links TRBV12-3 or TRBV12-4 to TRBJ1-1, with a weak D call TRBD1 (5 bases). This CDR3 contains 12 residues. V lost 3 bases, J lost 7 bases, and 9 bases lay in between. The CDR3 reads CASSLTAHEAFF. CDR3 bases: TGTGCCAGCAGTTTGACAGCACATGAAGCTTTCTTT.

The genes are TRBV29-1 and TRBJ1-4, with D hard to call. V lost 5 bases and J 8 bases, leaving 6 bases between the germline ends. The germline gives CDR1 SQVTM, CDR2 ANQGSEA. This CDR3 has 10 amino acids. The CDR3 DNA reads TGCAGCGTTTTTAGGGAAAAACTGTTTTTT. Its translation: CSVFREKLFF.

The chain employs TRBV7-9 and TRBJ2-3; D possibly corresponds to TRBD1 (5 bases). The length of the CDR3 is 17 residues. Germline CDR1 and CDR2: SEHNR and FQNEAQ (reference sequence). V dropped 3 bases and J dropped 2 bases, with 18 bases sitting between them. This chain's CDR3 is CASSLKASRDYTDTQYF. Written as DNA, the CDR3 is TGTGCCAGCAGCTTGAAGGCGTCCAGGGATTACACAGATACGCAGTATTTT.

The V call is TRBV6-4, the J call TRBJ1-1; the match to TRBD1 covers 9 bases. This CDR3 has 14 amino acids. Germline V lookup: CDR1 MRHNA, CDR2 SNTAGT. Trimming cost V 5 bases and J 1 base; bases outside gene matches: 2. The CDR3 loop reads CASSPGQGNTEAFF. CDR3 nucleotides: TGTGCCAGCAGTCCGGGACAGGGGAACACTGAAGCTTTCTTT.